The entry below describes one T cell receptor (beta chain). Germline CDR1 SGHRS, CDR2 YFSETQ. V lost 4 bases to trimming and J lost 4 bases, with 20 bases between them. The CDR3 is made up of 17 amino acids. Assay: immunoSEQ multiplex PCR; the TCRdb copy retains only in-frame clones and omits some. The profile shows approximately 300,000 clones, approximately 86% of them singletons. The data stem from a study of Ad26.COV2.S vaccination and SARS-CoV-2 variants. As for treatment: around 19 received Ad26.COV2.S at low or high dose, single or two shots; roughly five received placebo; per-sample allocation not given. Samples came from day 63 after the first vaccine or placebo injection. It was Wuhan-strain SARS-CoV-2 spike that the Ad26 vaccine vector expressed.

The sample here was peripheral blood, taken in a trial of Ad26.COV2.S vaccine versus placebo. This chain connects TRBV5-1 to TRBJ1-4; no definite D call. The TCR comes from a person between 18 and 60 years old who received the Ad26.COV2.S COVID-19 vaccine or a placebo. The CDR3 reads CASSATYVGSLNEKLFF. Written as DNA, the CDR3 is TGCGCCAGCAGCGCGACGTACGTGGGATCGCTTAATGAAAAACTGTTTTTT.